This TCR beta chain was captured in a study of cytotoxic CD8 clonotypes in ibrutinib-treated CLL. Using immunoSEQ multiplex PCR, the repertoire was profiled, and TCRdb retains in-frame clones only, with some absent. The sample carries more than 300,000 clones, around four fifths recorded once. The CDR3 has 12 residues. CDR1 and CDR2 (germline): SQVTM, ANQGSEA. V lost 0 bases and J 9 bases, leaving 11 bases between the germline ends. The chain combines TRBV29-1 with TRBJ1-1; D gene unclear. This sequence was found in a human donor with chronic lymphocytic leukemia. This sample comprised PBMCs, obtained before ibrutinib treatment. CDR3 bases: TGCAGCGTTGAAGATTGGAGATTGAAAGCTTTCTTT. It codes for CSVEDWRLKAFF.